The rows below give T cell receptor beta chains drawn from one sample of a study of identical twins. TCRdb used MiXCR to reprocess the 5' RACE reads, holding one entry per CDR3 protein. The table records roughly 250,000 distinct CDR3 sequences, approximately 7% of them present only once. These data were likewise used in another study, on yellow fever vaccine responses in identical twins.

Input material: memory (CD45RO+) T cells sorted from blood. The origin of the receptors is a woman between 18 and 29 years old in good health. CDR3s include the opening cysteine and the closing phenylalanine or tryptophan. A D gene is named only where the DNA matches it firmly. For some rows the clone size is stated as once, few or many, or as a class when expanded; others skip it.

j_call: TRBJ2-5
d_call: NA
v_call: TRBV20-1
clone_size: many
cdr3_nt: TGCAGTGCGAGAAGCCACCGAGAGACCCAGTACTTC
cdr3_aa: CSARSHRETQYF

j_call: TRBJ2-1
d_call: TRBD2
v_call: TRBV15
clone_size: few
cdr3_nt: TGTGCCACCGGGCTAGCGGGGGGGCACAGTGAGCAGTTCTTC
cdr3_aa: CATGLAGGHSEQFF

j_call: TRBJ2-7
d_call: TRBD2
v_call: TRBV6-5
clone_size: many
cdr3_nt: TGTGCCAGCAGTTACCTCCAGCGGGGAGCCTACGAGCAGTACTTC
cdr3_aa: CASSYLQRGAYEQYF

j_call: TRBJ2-1
d_call: NA
v_call: TRBV7-7
clone_size: NA
cdr3_nt: TGTGCCAGCAGCTTAAACTCCTACAATGAGCAGTTCTTC
cdr3_aa: CASSLNSYNEQFF

j_call: TRBJ1-4
d_call: TRBD1
v_call: TRBV18
clone_size: few
cdr3_nt: TGTGCCAGCTCACCAGGGACAGTTAATGAAAAACTGTTTTTT
cdr3_aa: CASSPGTVNEKLFF

j_call: TRBJ1-4
d_call: NA
v_call: TRBV3-1
clone_size: NA
cdr3_nt: TGTGCCAGCAGCCAGGTTGATAGAGAAAAACTGTTTTTT
cdr3_aa: CASSQVDREKLFF

j_call: TRBJ1-5
d_call: NA
v_call: TRBV2
clone_size: NA
cdr3_nt: TGTGCCAGCAGTAGGGGCGAAACGAATCAGCCCCAGCATTTT
cdr3_aa: CASSRGETNQPQHF

j_call: TRBJ2-3
d_call: NA
v_call: TRBV7-7
clone_size: few
cdr3_nt: TGTGCCAGCAGCTTTGTGGGGTCAGATACGCAGTATTTT
cdr3_aa: CASSFVGSDTQYF

j_call: TRBJ1-2
d_call: NA
v_call: TRBV6-1
clone_size: NA
cdr3_nt: TGTGCCAGCAGTGATTTGCCCTCGGGGAGGACGGGCTACACCTTC
cdr3_aa: CASSDLPSGRTGYTF

j_call: TRBJ1-6
d_call: NA
v_call: TRBV7-8
clone_size: NA
cdr3_nt: TGTGCCAGCAGCTTCGGTGAAGGCAAAGGTTCACCCCTCCACTTT
cdr3_aa: CASSFGEGKGSPLHF

j_call: TRBJ2-7
d_call: TRBD2
v_call: TRBV5-8
clone_size: few
cdr3_nt: TGTGCCAGCAGCCGGACTAGCGGGAGGGCCACCGAGCAGTACTTC
cdr3_aa: CASSRTSGRATEQYF

j_call: TRBJ1-3
d_call: NA
v_call: TRBV27
clone_size: many
cdr3_nt: TGTGCCAGCAGTTCTGGGCAGGCTCGCGGAAACACCATATATTTT
cdr3_aa: CASSSGQARGNTIYF

j_call: TRBJ2-3
d_call: NA
v_call: TRBV10-3
clone_size: few
cdr3_nt: TGTGCCATCAGGTCGGGGGAGCGGAACACAGATACGCAGTATTTT
cdr3_aa: CAIRSGERNTDTQYF

j_call: TRBJ2-3
d_call: NA
v_call: TRBV10-3
clone_size: NA
cdr3_nt: TGTGCCTCATCAGCTTCGGGGGAGAGGAGATATTGGTATTTT
cdr3_aa: CASSASGERRYWYF

j_call: TRBJ2-1
d_call: NA
v_call: TRBV3-1
clone_size: NA
cdr3_nt: TGTGCCAGCAGCCGAATTGTTCCGTGGCAGAGCTCCTACAATGAGCAGTTCTTC
cdr3_aa: CASSRIVPWQSSYNEQFF

j_call: TRBJ1-6
d_call: NA
v_call: TRBV4-1
clone_size: NA
cdr3_nt: TGCGCCAGCAGCCAAGAGAACAGAGCCTATAATTCACCCCTCCACTTT
cdr3_aa: CASSQENRAYNSPLHF

j_call: TRBJ1-4
d_call: TRBD1
v_call: TRBV27
clone_size: NA
cdr3_nt: TGTGCCAGCAGCCTGGACAGGGAGGATGAAAAACTGTTTTTT
cdr3_aa: CASSLDREDEKLFF

j_call: TRBJ2-5
d_call: TRBD1
v_call: TRBV7-8
clone_size: many
cdr3_nt: TGTGCCAGCAGCCTACGGACAGGGCGTTCCATTCAAGAGACCCAGTACTTC
cdr3_aa: CASSLRTGRSIQETQYF

j_call: TRBJ1-5
d_call: NA
v_call: TRBV27
clone_size: many
cdr3_nt: TGTGCCAGCAGTAGAGCAGACAGGTCGAATCAGCCCCAGCATTTT
cdr3_aa: CASSRADRSNQPQHF

j_call: TRBJ2-1
d_call: NA
v_call: TRBV6-2/TRBV6-3
clone_size: NA
cdr3_nt: TGTGCCAGCAGTTACATTCGACTAGTCTACAATGAGCAGTTCTTC
cdr3_aa: CASSYIRLVYNEQFF

j_call: TRBJ2-2
d_call: TRBD2
v_call: TRBV6-5
clone_size: many
cdr3_nt: TGTGCCAGCAGAGCCTCCCCACTAGCGGGGGGGCCTGGCGGGGAGCTGTTTTTT
cdr3_aa: CASRASPLAGGPGGELFF

j_call: TRBJ2-5
d_call: NA
v_call: TRBV7-9
clone_size: many
cdr3_nt: TGTGCCAGCAGCTTATCCAGGGAACAAGAGACCCAGTACTTC
cdr3_aa: CASSLSREQETQYF

j_call: TRBJ2-1
d_call: NA
v_call: TRBV5-5
clone_size: NA
cdr3_nt: TGTGCCAGCAGCACCCTGGGGGGAGGAGATGAGCAGTTCTTC
cdr3_aa: CASSTLGGGDEQFF

j_call: TRBJ2-7
d_call: NA
v_call: TRBV20-1
clone_size: many
cdr3_nt: TGCAGTGCTAGAGATTCCGGGGATGGGGCTAGGTACTTC
cdr3_aa: CSARDSGDGARYF

j_call: TRBJ2-7
d_call: TRBD1
v_call: TRBV4-1
clone_size: many
cdr3_nt: TGCGCCAGCAGCCTCCAAGCGTATCCAACAGGGGGGCCCACCTACGAGCAGTACTTC
cdr3_aa: CASSLQAYPTGGPTYEQYF

j_call: TRBJ1-1
d_call: NA
v_call: TRBV5-1
clone_size: many
cdr3_nt: TGCGCCAGCAGCTTACCAGGGAACACTGAAGCTTTCTTT
cdr3_aa: CASSLPGNTEAFF

j_call: TRBJ2-1
d_call: TRBD2
v_call: TRBV5-1
clone_size: many
cdr3_nt: TGCGCCAGCAGCTTGAAATCGGCTAGCGGCTTTTACAATGAGCAGTTCTTC
cdr3_aa: CASSLKSASGFYNEQFF

j_call: TRBJ2-3
d_call: NA
v_call: TRBV12-3/TRBV12-4
clone_size: many
cdr3_nt: TGTGCCAGCACCCCTCGGGCCTCTCCTAGCACAGATACGCAGTATTTT
cdr3_aa: CASTPRASPSTDTQYF

j_call: TRBJ2-3
d_call: TRBD2
v_call: TRBV2
clone_size: few
cdr3_nt: TGTGCCAGCAGTGCCCCTAGCGGTAGCACAGATACGCAGTATTTT
cdr3_aa: CASSAPSGSTDTQYF

j_call: TRBJ2-6
d_call: NA
v_call: TRBV3-1
clone_size: few
cdr3_nt: TGTGCCAGCAGCCCGGCGGTGGGTGGGGCCAACGTCCTGACTTTC
cdr3_aa: CASSPAVGGANVLTF

j_call: TRBJ2-1
d_call: NA
v_call: TRBV18
clone_size: many
cdr3_nt: TGTGCCAGCTCACCACGGGGGCTGACGGACTCCTACAATGAGCAGTTCTTC
cdr3_aa: CASSPRGLTDSYNEQFF

j_call: TRBJ1-4
d_call: NA
v_call: TRBV14
clone_size: many
cdr3_nt: TGTGCCAGCAGCCAAGCCCCCCGGCAAGATGAAAAACTGTTTTTT
cdr3_aa: CASSQAPRQDEKLFF

j_call: TRBJ2-1
d_call: TRBD1
v_call: TRBV3-1
clone_size: many
cdr3_nt: TGTGCCAGCAGCCTACCGGGACAGGGGAAAGGCAATGAGCAGTTCTTC
cdr3_aa: CASSLPGQGKGNEQFF

j_call: TRBJ2-7
d_call: NA
v_call: TRBV29-1
clone_size: NA
cdr3_nt: TGCAGCGTTGCACAGGGTTGGGAGCAGTACTTC
cdr3_aa: CSVAQGWEQYF

j_call: TRBJ2-3
d_call: NA
v_call: TRBV29-1
clone_size: many
cdr3_nt: TGCAGCGTTGACCCAGGTTGGGTTCAAGATACGCAGTATTTT
cdr3_aa: CSVDPGWVQDTQYF

j_call: TRBJ1-1
d_call: NA
v_call: TRBV5-1
clone_size: NA
cdr3_nt: TGCGCCAGCAGCTTGGTCCCTCTCACAGATGTGAGGGGAGCTTTCTTT
cdr3_aa: CASSLVPLTDVRGAFF

j_call: TRBJ1-2
d_call: NA
v_call: TRBV3-1
clone_size: many
cdr3_nt: TGTGCCAGCAGCCAAGGGTGGGGCCCTAGCTATGGCTACACCTTC
cdr3_aa: CASSQGWGPSYGYTF

j_call: TRBJ1-2
d_call: TRBD1
v_call: TRBV28
clone_size: NA
cdr3_nt: TGTGCCAGCAGCCCAGGGGGGCGAGGCTATGGCTACACCTTC
cdr3_aa: CASSPGGRGYGYTF

j_call: TRBJ1-5
d_call: NA
v_call: TRBV14
clone_size: many
cdr3_nt: TGTGCCAGCAGCAAAACAGGGAATCAGCCCCAGCATTTT
cdr3_aa: CASSKTGNQPQHF

j_call: TRBJ2-1
d_call: TRBD2
v_call: TRBV12-3/TRBV12-4
clone_size: many
cdr3_nt: TGTGCCAGCAGCCCCAGCGGGAGGGCTGAGCAGTTCTTC
cdr3_aa: CASSPSGRAEQFF

j_call: TRBJ2-5
d_call: NA
v_call: TRBV7-9
clone_size: NA
cdr3_nt: TGTGCCAGCAGCTTCAAGGGACAAGAGACCCAGTACTTC
cdr3_aa: CASSFKGQETQYF

j_call: TRBJ2-4
d_call: NA
v_call: TRBV20-1
clone_size: NA
cdr3_nt: TGCAGTGCGCCCTCTGGGGGCAAAAACATTCAGTACTTC
cdr3_aa: CSAPSGGKNIQYF

j_call: TRBJ2-5
d_call: TRBD1
v_call: TRBV3-1
clone_size: many
cdr3_nt: TGTGCCAGCAGCCAAGGAGGGACAGGGAGAGAGACCCAGTACTTC
cdr3_aa: CASSQGGTGRETQYF

j_call: TRBJ2-3
d_call: TRBD1
v_call: TRBV6-1
clone_size: NA
cdr3_nt: TGTGCCAGCGGGGTCCGGGACAGACTCACAGATACGCAGTATTTT
cdr3_aa: CASGVRDRLTDTQYF

j_call: TRBJ1-4
d_call: NA
v_call: TRBV27
clone_size: NA
cdr3_nt: TGTGCCAGCAGTTTATCGGCAGGGAGGGTTGGGAAACTGTTTTTT
cdr3_aa: CASSLSAGRVGKLFF

j_call: TRBJ2-1
d_call: TRBD2
v_call: TRBV6-1
clone_size: many
cdr3_nt: TGTGCCAGCAGTCTAGCGGGGAGTCACAATGAGCAGTTCTTC
cdr3_aa: CASSLAGSHNEQFF

j_call: TRBJ2-1
d_call: NA
v_call: TRBV11-2
clone_size: many
cdr3_nt: TGTGCCAGCAGCCCCCACCGGTACAGGGAGGTCTTCACCTACAATGAGCAGTTCTTC
cdr3_aa: CASSPHRYREVFTYNEQFF

j_call: TRBJ2-1
d_call: TRBD2
v_call: TRBV18
clone_size: NA
cdr3_nt: TGTGCCAGCTCAAGAGCGGGAGGTAGGAATGAGCAGTTCTTC
cdr3_aa: CASSRAGGRNEQFF

j_call: TRBJ2-3
d_call: NA
v_call: TRBV14
clone_size: many
cdr3_nt: TGTGCCAGCAGTCAACTAGCATCCAACACAGATACGCAGTATTTT
cdr3_aa: CASSQLASNTDTQYF

j_call: TRBJ2-1
d_call: TRBD2
v_call: TRBV24-1
clone_size: few
cdr3_nt: TGTGCCACCAGAGGACTAGCGGGGAGCTCCTACAATGAGCAGTTCTTC
cdr3_aa: CATRGLAGSSYNEQFF

j_call: TRBJ2-7
d_call: TRBD2
v_call: TRBV12-3/TRBV12-4
clone_size: many
cdr3_nt: TGTGCCAGCAGCTCCGGGACTACCAGATACGAGCAGTACTTC
cdr3_aa: CASSSGTTRYEQYF

j_call: TRBJ1-6
d_call: NA
v_call: TRBV12-3/TRBV12-4
clone_size: few
cdr3_nt: TGTGCCAGCATGCTTACAGGGCCCTATAATTCACCCCTCCACTTT
cdr3_aa: CASMLTGPYNSPLHF

j_call: TRBJ2-1
d_call: NA
v_call: TRBV5-1
clone_size: many
cdr3_nt: TGCGCCAGCAGCTTGGGTCTCCCCACGGAGCAGTTCTTC
cdr3_aa: CASSLGLPTEQFF